These 20 T cell receptor beta chains were sequenced from one sample in a study of blood T cell repertoires in COVID-19. TCRdb keeps only in-frame clones here, not all; method: immunoSEQ multiplex PCR. The sample lists roughly 140,000 clones, approximately 85% occurring once. Sequencing was done on a sample of peripheral blood. The receptor set was obtained from a man between 45 and 60 years old with acute or convalescent COVID-19.

This chain joins TRBV25-1 and TRBJ2-2; tentatively, D is TRBD1 (5 bases). This CDR3 is built from 14 residues. Deletions cut 7 bases from V and 1 base from J, with 10 bases between. Germline assignment: CDR1 MGHDK and CDR2 SYGVNS. The CDR3 loop reads CASKGAMNTGELFF. CDR3 bases: TGTGCCAGCAAAGGGGCCATGAACACCGGGGAGCTGTTTTTT.

The V call is TRBV19, the J call TRBJ1-2; D is unclear. The CDR3 length is 14 residues. V was cut by 2 bases and J by 4 bases, with 11 bases left in between. Germline loops: CDR1 LNHDA, CDR2 SQIVND (reference sequence). CDR3 in DNA: TGTGCCAGTAGTATACTGGGAGGTACCTATGGCTACACCTTC. Residues: CASSILGGTYGYTF.

The gene calls are TRBV20-1 and TRBJ2-1; 11 bases are a match to TRBD2. V was clipped by 3 bases and J by 2 bases; unmatched bases: 12. The CDR3 runs 18 residues. Germline loops: CDR1 DFQATT, CDR2 SNEGSKA (reference sequence). In nucleotides, the CDR3 is TGCAGTGCTAGTGTTAGCGGGAGGGCCCAGGGGGCCTACAATGAGCAGTTCTTC. It specifies CSASVSGRAQGAYNEQFF.

This clone was seen just once. V and J are TRBV29-1 and TRBJ1-2; a weak D match, TRBD1 (5 bases). Per the germline V gene, CDR1 is SQVTM and CDR2 is ANQGSEA. The V gene lost 3 bases and the J gene lost 0 bases, with 8 bases spanning the gap. This CDR3 contains 13 residues. The CDR3 region has the DNA TGCAGCGTTGAGGGGGGTTCTAACTATGGCTACACCTTC. This encodes CSVEGGSNYGYTF. The full variable domain, with the rest looked up from reference TRBV29-1 and TRBJ1-2, is SAVISQKPSRDICQRGTSLTIQCQVDSQVTMMFWYRQQPGQSLTLIATANQGSEATYESGFVIDKFPISRPNLTFSTLTVSNMSPEDSSIYLCSVEGGSNYGYTFGSGTRLTVV.

The chain combines TRBV2 with TRBJ1-5; possibly TRBD1 for D (6 bases). Deletions cut 6 bases from V and 3 bases from J, with 12 bases between. CDR3 size: 14 residues. Germline lookup yields CDR1 SNHLY and CDR2 FYNNEI. The chain's CDR3 is CASRPDSHNQPQHF. The CDR3, as DNA: TGTGCCAGCAGGCCGGACAGCCACAATCAGCCCCAGCATTTT.

The chain recombines TRBV29-1 with TRBJ2-1; 8 bases line up with TRBD2. The germline V gene encodes CDR1 SQVTM and CDR2 ANQGSEA. Trimming took 7 bases from V and 1 from J; bases not matched to a gene: 6. CDR3 length: 14 amino acids. The CDR3 region has the DNA TGCAGCGCCACGAGCGGGAGTTCCTACAATGAGCAGTTCTTC. Residues: CSATSGSSYNEQFF.

The CDR3 reads CASSYSQTGHGYTF. CDR3 bases: TGTGCCAGCAGTTACTCCCAGACAGGGCATGGCTACACCTTC. The chain combines TRBV6-6 with TRBJ1-2; 7 bases match TRBD1. Trimming cost V 0 bases and J 6 bases; bases outside gene matches: 4. Germline CDR1 and CDR2: MNHNY and SVGAGI (reference sequence). This CDR3 is 14 amino acids long.

The V call is TRBV7-9, the J call TRBJ2-1; 12 nucleotides line up with TRBD2. Germline loops: CDR1 SEHNR, CDR2 FQNEAQ (reference sequence). With 3 bases clipped from V and 5 bases from J, the junction kept 5 bases outside the gene matches. The CDR3 runs to 16 residues. Written as DNA, the CDR3 is TGTGCCAGCAGCTTGGCTAGCGGGAGGGCCGACAATGAGCAGTTCTTC. Protein product: CASSLASGRADNEQFF. The whole variable domain, filled in from reference TRBV7-9 and TRBJ2-1, reads DTGVSQNPRHKITKRGQNVTFRCDPISEHNRLYWYRQTLGQGPEFLTYFQNEAQLEKSRLLSDRFSAERPKGSFSTLEIQRTEQGDSAMYLCASSLASGRADNEQFFGPGTRLTVL.

The chain carries TRBV4-1 and TRBJ1-5; TRBD1 matches at 10 bases. Germline CDR1 is MGHRA and CDR2 is YSYEKL. The length of the CDR3 is 16 residues. Trimming at V came to 0 bases and at J to 7 bases, leaving 6 bases not matched to a gene. CDR3 DNA sequence: TGCGCCAGCAGCCAAGATCCGGGACAGGGGAAACAGCCCCAGCATTTT. Protein: CASSQDPGQGKQPQHF.

The genes are TRBV14 and TRBJ1-4, with D possibly TRBD1 on 5 matching bases. Trimming took 4 bases from V and 0 from J, leaving 15 bases between them. CDR1 is SGHDN, CDR2 FVKESK, per germline. The CDR3 has 17 amino acids. The CDR3 sequence is CASSRSFWGATNEKLFF. CDR3 nucleotides: TGTGCCAGCAGCCGGTCATTTTGGGGGGCAACTAATGAAAAACTGTTTTTT. Looking up the rest from reference TRBV14 and TRBJ1-4 gives the full variable domain: EAGVTQFPSHSVIEKGQTVTLRCDPISGHDNLYWYRRVMGKEIKFLLHFVKESKQDESGMPNNRFLAERTGGTYSTLKVQPAELEDSGVYFCASSRSFWGATNEKLFFGSGTQLSVL.

CDR3: CASSSDSPSYNEQFF. For the CDR3, the DNA is TGTGCCAGCAGTTCGGACAGCCCCTCCTACAATGAGCAGTTCTTC. The chain recombines TRBV6-5 with TRBJ2-1; D perhaps matches TRBD1 (6 bases). This CDR3 region has 15 residues. Germline V gene lookup returns CDR1 MNHEY and CDR2 SVGAGI. Trimming stripped 4 bases from V and 0 bases from J, with 10 bases between.

The V call is TRBV3-1 (or the pseudogene TRBV3-2), the J call TRBJ2-4; D is possibly TRBD2 (6 bases). Trimming pared 2 bases from V and 0 bases from J, leaving 11 bases between. In germline, CDR1 is LGHDT, CDR2 YNNKEL (reference sequence). The CDR3 sequence is 16 residues long. CDR3 protein: CASSQWGEVAKNIQYF. As DNA, the CDR3 is TGTGCCAGCAGCCAATGGGGGGAGGTAGCCAAAAACATTCAGTACTTC.

This clone was seen once. V and J are TRBV7-6 and TRBJ2-5; 10 bases fit TRBD1. The V gene end was trimmed by 2 bases and the J gene end by 6 bases; junction bases not matched to a gene: 3. CDR1 is SGHVS, CDR2 FNYEAQ, per germline. The CDR3 contains 14 residues. The CDR3 DNA reads as TGTGCCAGCAGCTTAAGGGACAGGGGACAGACCCAGTACTTC. The encoded protein is CASSLRDRGQTQYF.

The chain employs TRBV3-1 (or the pseudogene TRBV3-2) and TRBJ1-2; 7 nucleotides align to TRBD1. Germline trimming cut 8 bases from V and 4 bases from J; bases unmatched to any gene: 13. From germline, CDR1 is LGHDT and CDR2 YNNKEL (reference sequence). The CDR3 totals 15 residues. The CDR3 DNA sequence: TGTGCCAGCGCCCTTTCAGACAGGGAAGGCTATGGCTACACCTTC. Its translation: CASALSDREGYGYTF.

This clone showed up just a few times. This chain uses TRBV9 with TRBJ1-6; D is ambiguous. This CDR3 region has 15 residues. CDR1 is SGDLS and CDR2 is YYNGEE in the germline V gene. V lost 0 bases, J lost 9 bases, and 13 bases lay in between. The CDR3 region is CASSVASGAASPLHF. CDR3 bases: TGTGCCAGCAGCGTAGCTTCGGGAGCGGCTTCACCCCTCCACTTT.

The V call is TRBV5-4, the J call TRBJ2-5, with a possible D match to TRBD2 (6 bases). In germline, CDR1 is SGHNT, CDR2 YYREEE (reference sequence). This CDR3 has 15 residues. The V and J ends lost 0 bases and 9 bases respectively, with 18 bases between them. The CDR3 DNA is TGTGCCAGCAGCTTGGGGGGGACTGGACCATTGTCCCAGTACTTC. Encoded protein: CASSLGGTGPLSQYF.

The V gene is TRBV6-6, the J gene TRBJ1-4; possibly TRBD1 for D (6 bases). V lost 5 bases and J lost 0, with 22 bases in between. This CDR3 is built from 19 residues. Germline V lookup: CDR1 MNHNY, CDR2 SVGAGI (reference sequence). The CDR3 spells CASSPQDRKTFSTNEKLFF. The CDR3 coding sequence is TGTGCCAGCAGTCCACAAGACAGGAAGACCTTTTCAACTAATGAAAAACTGTTTTTT.

This chain's CDR3 is CASSSALQGQPQHF. The DNA of the CDR3 is TGTGCCAGCAGTTCCGCACTACAGGGTCAGCCCCAGCATTTT. This rearrangement joins TRBV6-5 to TRBJ1-5; tentative D call: TRBD1 (6 bases). Germline values: CDR1 MNHEY, CDR2 SVGAGI. The CDR3 has 14 amino acids. Trimming took off 4 bases at V and 6 bases at J, with 13 bases between the two ends.

This chain links TRBV5-6 with TRBJ2-7; D ambiguous. V was cut by 1 base and J by 1 base, with 15 bases left in between. Germline V gene data show CDR1 as SGHDT and CDR2 as YYEEEE. The CDR3 has 16 residues. The CDR3 nucleotides are TGTGCCAGCAGCTTGTCACCTTTGATCGGGTCCTACGAGCAGTACTTC. Translated: CASSLSPLIGSYEQYF.

This clone was seen more than once but under ten times. The chain uses TRBV27 and TRBJ2-1; 7 bases fit TRBD2. From germline, CDR1 is MNHEY and CDR2 SMNVEV (reference sequence). This CDR3 has 15 amino acids. Losses at the gene ends were 7 bases for V and 0 bases for J; bases not matched to a gene: 6. CDR3 amino acids: CASNPGRSSYNEQFF. CDR3 nucleotides: TGTGCCAGCAACCCCGGGAGGAGCTCCTACAATGAGCAGTTCTTC.